These 21 T cell receptor beta chains share one sample of origin, sequenced in a study of blood T cell repertoires in COVID-19. This table comes from immunoSEQ multiplex PCR, and its TCRdb copy is limited to in-frame clones, with some not included. This repertoire shows over 100,000 clones, around 83% found once; its top ten account for 7.9%. Sequenced input: peripheral blood. Receptor source: a woman at least 80 years old with active or convalescent COVID-19.

The chain combines TRBV5-1 with TRBJ2-1, with D unclear. CDR1 and CDR2 from the germline V gene are SGHRS and YFSETQ. V was shortened by 0 bases and J by 0 bases, with 10 bases between the two germline ends. The CDR3 sequence is 16 residues long. The CDR3: CASSLEAESSYNEQFF. Here the CDR3 DNA reads TGCGCCAGCAGCTTGGAGGCGGAAAGCTCCTACAATGAGCAGTTCTTC.

V and J are TRBV6-6 and TRBJ2-5, with a tentative D call TRBD1 (7 bases). CDR1 MNHNY and CDR2 SVGAGI come from the germline V gene (reference sequence). The V gene lost 0 bases and the J gene lost 4 bases, with 12 bases spanning the gap. The CDR3 is 15 amino acids. As DNA, the CDR3 is TGTGCCAGCAGTTACTCAGCAGGGGGGATAGAGACCCAGTACTTC. This codes for CASSYSAGGIETQYF.

This clone was seen just once. The V gene is TRBV25-1, the J gene TRBJ1-1; possibly TRBD1 for D (5 bases). The CDR3 loop spans 13 amino acids. The V gene lost 8 bases and the J gene lost 8 bases, with 18 bases spanning the gap. Germline assignment: CDR1 MGHDK and CDR2 SYGVNS. CDR3 sequence reads: CASLLGPDSEAFF. The CDR3 DNA reads as TGTGCCAGCCTTTTGGGGCCCGACTCAGAAGCTTTCTTT.

This sequence joins TRBV9 and TRBJ1-4, with TRBD1 matching 8 bases. From germline, CDR1 is SGDLS and CDR2 YYNGEE. There are 15 residues in the CDR3. Losses at the gene ends were 4 bases for V and 7 bases for J; bases not matched to a gene: 9. This CDR3 is CASSPRQGSGEKLFF. The CDR3 DNA reads TGTGCCAGCAGCCCAAGACAGGGGTCAGGTGAAAAACTGTTTTTT.

The chain is built from TRBV27 and TRBJ1-5, with 9 bases identical to TRBD1. Germline loops: CDR1 MNHEY, CDR2 SMNVEV (reference sequence). CDR3 length: 18 residues. The trim removed 2 bases at V and 4 bases at J, leaving 12 bases unmatched. In nucleotides, the CDR3 is TGTGCCAGCAGTTTAAAAGCCCCCGGGACAGGGAAAAATCAGCCCCAGCATTTT. Encoded protein: CASSLKAPGTGKNQPQHF.

In its sample, this clone was seen once. The genes are TRBV28 and TRBJ2-2; 12 nucleotides line up with TRBD1. This CDR3 is 15 amino acids long. The germline V gene has CDR1 MDHEN and CDR2 SYDVKM. The trim removed 6 bases at V and 7 bases at J, leaving 6 bases unmatched. This chain's CDR3 is CASRPGQGAIGELFF. In DNA, the CDR3 is TGTGCCAGCAGGCCGGGACAGGGGGCAATCGGGGAGCTGTTTTTT.

The chain links TRBV11-2 to TRBJ2-3; 10 nucleotides line up with TRBD2. Trimming took 0 bases from V and 5 from J; bases not matched to a gene: 5. The CDR3 is 16 amino acids. The germline gives CDR1 SGHAT, CDR2 FQNNGV. The chain's CDR3 is CASSLDLSGRLDTQYF. CDR3 bases: TGTGCCAGCAGCTTAGATCTTAGCGGGAGGTTAGATACGCAGTATTTT.

The chain joins TRBV4-2 to TRBJ2-7; TRBD1 aligns across 7 bases. Looked up from germline, CDR1 is LGHNA and CDR2 is YNFKEQ. The CDR3 length is 17 residues. V dropped 1 base and J dropped 1; count of bases not matched to a gene: 10. CDR3 in DNA: TGTGCCAGCAGCCAAGGCTTTAGGGGGACAGCTTCCTACGAGCAGTACTTC. It encodes CASSQGFRGTASYEQYF.

V and J are TRBV11-2 and TRBJ2-3, with TRBD1 as a possible D gene (6 bases). V was trimmed by 6 bases and J by 0 bases, leaving 10 bases between them. This CDR3 is 14 amino acids long. Germline CDR1 is SGHAT and CDR2 is FQNNGV. The DNA of the CDR3 is TGTGCCAGCAGGACAGGCCTGAGCACAGATACGCAGTATTTT. Its translation is CASRTGLSTDTQYF.

This clone was detected only once. The chain joins TRBV6-2 or TRBV6-3 to TRBJ1-6; 7 positions agree with TRBD1. The CDR3 extends over 15 amino acids. Losses at the gene ends were 5 bases for V and 7 bases for J; bases not matched to a gene: 8. Looked up from germline, CDR1 is MNHEY and CDR2 is SVGEGT. The CDR3 spells CASSLRGIRNSPLHF. The CDR3 DNA reads TGTGCCAGCAGTCTCAGGGGGATTAGGAATTCACCCCTCCACTTT.

This clone was counted only a few times. V gene TRBV27 combines with J gene TRBJ2-1; D is undetermined. The CDR3 has 15 amino acids. V was cut by 2 bases and J by 0 bases, with 8 bases left in between. The germline V gene encodes CDR1 MNHEY and CDR2 SMNVEV (reference sequence). The CDR3, as DNA: TGTGCCAGCAGTTTAGGGCTCAGCTCCTACAATGAGCAGTTCTTC. It translates to CASSLGLSSYNEQFF.

This chain uses TRBV6-5 with TRBJ1-1; 7 bases map to TRBD1. V was pared by 7 bases and J by 5 bases, with 10 bases of the junction left unmatched. Germline values: CDR1 MNHEY, CDR2 SVGAGI. The CDR3 has 14 amino acids. The CDR3 is CASTRGTAETEAFF. CDR3 in DNA: TGTGCCAGCACCCGAGGGACAGCAGAGACTGAAGCTTTCTTT.

The rearrangement joins TRBV10-3 to TRBJ1-2; no clear D. With 4 bases removed from V and 4 bases from J, the gap between germline ends came to 13 bases. The CDR3 is 14 residues long. Germline CDR1 ENHRY, CDR2 SYGVKD. The CDR3 loop reads CAISVAALTYGYTF. The DNA for the CDR3 is TGTGCCATCAGTGTAGCGGCGCTCACCTATGGCTACACCTTC.

The chain joins TRBV4-2 to TRBJ2-1, with 13 bases fitting TRBD2. The CDR3 length is 15 residues. V was clipped by 5 bases and J by 7 bases; unmatched bases: 5. CDR1 is LGHNA, CDR2 YNFKEQ, per germline. CDR3 DNA sequence: TGTGCCAGCAGCGCACTAGCGGGAGGGCCGAATGAGCAGTTCTTC. It yields the protein CASSALAGGPNEQFF.

The V gene is TRBV6-6, the J gene TRBJ2-7; D is perhaps TRBD1 (6 bases). The germline V and J ends were trimmed by 5 bases and 3 bases, with 17 bases remaining between them. This CDR3 has 15 residues. Per the germline V gene, CDR1 is MNHNY and CDR2 is SVGAGI (reference sequence). As DNA, the CDR3 is TGTGCCAGCAGTGCACCTACAGGGAGTAACTACGAGCAGTACTTC. The encoded protein is CASSAPTGSNYEQYF.

The chain joins TRBV11-1 to TRBJ2-2, with 10 bases aligning to TRBD2. J gave up 4 bases and V 4 bases, and 6 bases lay outside the gene matches. The CDR3 totals 16 residues. CDR1 and CDR2 (germline): SGHAT, FQDESV (reference sequence). CDR3 nucleotide sequence: TGTGCCAGCAGCTCTTTAGCGGGAGGATTCACCGGGGAGCTGTTTTTT. Translating it yields CASSSLAGGFTGELFF. The complete variable domain, with remaining parts taken from reference TRBV11-1 and TRBJ2-2, reads EAEVAQSPRYKITEKSQAVAFWCDPISGHATLYWYRQILGQGPELLVQFQDESVVDDSQLPKDRFSAERLKGVDSTLKIQPAELGDSAMYLCASSSLAGGFTGELFFGEGSRLTVL.

V gene TRBV5-8 combines with J gene TRBJ1-2, with D perhaps TRBD1 (6 bases). From germline, CDR1 is SGHTS and CDR2 YDEGEE. V was shortened by 0 bases and J by 4 bases, with 13 bases between the two germline ends. CDR3 length: 15 residues. The chain's CDR3 is CASSLAGGRVYGYTF. For the CDR3, the DNA is TGTGCCAGCAGCTTGGCCGGGGGGCGTGTCTATGGCTACACCTTC.

The chain couples TRBV27 to TRBJ2-3; 8 bases map to TRBD1. Germline V gene lookup returns CDR1 MNHEY and CDR2 SMNVEV (reference sequence). Trimming removed 4 bases from V and 5 bases from J; junction bases left unmatched: 8. CDR3 length: 15 residues. The DNA for the CDR3 is TGTGCCAGCAGTTCCCCGGACAGGGTGAAAGATACGCAGTATTTT. Its protein product is CASSSPDRVKDTQYF.

The chain joins TRBV27 to TRBJ1-1; TRBD1 matches at 7 bases. The CDR3 consists of 16 residues. Germline V gene sequence: CDR1 MNHEY, CDR2 SMNVEV (reference sequence). Trimming took 5 bases from V and 1 from J; bases not matched to a gene: 10. CDR3 loop: CASSRGRQGTNTEAFF. CDR3 bases: TGTGCCAGCAGTCGGGGGCGACAGGGAACGAACACTGAAGCTTTCTTT.

The genes are TRBV19 and TRBJ2-3, with D possibly matching TRBD1 (6 bases). The length of the CDR3 is 16 residues. The V end was cut by 6 bases, the J end by 0 bases, with 16 bases between. Germline CDR1 and CDR2: LNHDA and SQIVND (reference sequence). The CDR3 nucleotides read TGTGCCAGTAGGCCCAAAAGGACAGTAAGCACAGATACGCAGTATTTT. Its translation: CASRPKRTVSTDTQYF.

The rearrangement uses TRBV7-6 and TRBJ1-5; 8 bases map to TRBD1. There are 16 residues in the CDR3. V was clipped by 1 base and J by 4 bases; unmatched bases: 6. Germline CDR1 is SGHVS and CDR2 is FNYEAQ. The CDR3 DNA sequence: TGTGCCAGCAGCTTAGAGGGCAGGGGGCGGAATCAGCCCCAGCATTTT. It yields the protein CASSLEGRGRNQPQHF.